The rows below give T cell receptor beta chains drawn from one sample of a study of cytomegalovirus exposure and HLA in healthy donors. The repertoire was sequenced with immunoSEQ multiplex PCR; TCRdb's copy has only in-frame clones and lacks some. This sample yields more than 95,000 clones, of which around 80% are seen a single time; approximately 3.6% belongs to the top ten. Sequences were obtained from PBMCs. These TCRs come from a man aged 25 to 40 in good health and CMV-seronegative. Each CDR3 is given with its conserved first and last residue. The D gene is left open where the match is weak. The size entry is marked missing in some rows and otherwise reads once, few, many or a size class.

CDR3 protein	CDR3 DNA	J gene	clone size	V gene	D gene
CACLLNTGELFF	TGTGCCTGCCTACTGAACACCGGGGAGCTGTTTTTT	TRBJ2-2	once	TRBV30	NA
CASSPHRAGNIQYF	TGTGCCAGCAGTCCTCACAGGGCGGGAAACATTCAGTACTTC	TRBJ2-4	once	TRBV6-5	NA
CASSLLSQGSSGNTIYF	TGCGCCAGCAGCTTGCTGTCCCAGGGGTCCTCTGGAAACACCATATATTTT	TRBJ1-3	NA	TRBV5-1	NA
CASSESDTGELFF	TGTGCCAGCAGTGAAAGCGACACCGGGGAGCTGTTTTTT	TRBJ2-2	many	TRBV6-1	NA
CASRSPGQPLSFGYTF	TGTGCCAGCAGGTCTCCGGGACAGCCTCTATCCTTCGGCTACACCTTC	TRBJ1-2	NA	TRBV11-2	TRBD1
CSVEDQPAAYPGDTQYF	TGCAGCGTTGAAGATCAACCAGCGGCCTACCCGGGGGATACGCAGTATTTT	TRBJ2-3	NA	TRBV29-1	NA
CASSPRWGGSGKPDTQYF	TGTGCCAGCAGCCCTCGGTGGGGGGGTAGCGGGAAGCCAGATACGCAGTATTTT	TRBJ2-3	NA	TRBV9	TRBD2
CASSLMGGDNYGYTF	TGTGCCAGCAGCTTAATGGGGGGGGATAACTATGGCTACACCTTC	TRBJ1-2	few	TRBV7-9	NA
CASSQGGEYGYTF	TGTGCCAGCAGCCAAGGGGGCGAGTATGGCTACACCTTC	TRBJ1-2	NA	TRBV28	TRBD1
CSVEGTGDSYEQYF	TGCAGCGTTGAGGGGACAGGGGACTCCTACGAGCAGTACTTC	TRBJ2-7	NA	TRBV29-1	TRBD1
CASSYGTSNQETQYF	TGCGCCAGCAGCTATGGGACTAGCAATCAAGAGACCCAGTACTTC	TRBJ2-5	NA	TRBV5-1	TRBD2
CASSPAPGLGLETQYF	TGTGCCAGCAGCCCTGCACCGGGACTAGGGCTAGAGACCCAGTACTTC	TRBJ2-5	NA	TRBV5-4	TRBD2
CASCPGQRNEKLFF	TGTGCCAGCTGCCCCGGACAGCGTAATGAAAAACTGTTTTTT	TRBJ1-4	NA	TRBV28	NA
CASSHRAGRTEAFF	TGTGCCAGCAGCCACCGAGCGGGGAGGACTGAAGCTTTCTTT	TRBJ1-1	NA	TRBV14	NA
CASSFDRVQPDYGYTF	TGTGCCAGCAGTTTCGACAGGGTTCAACCCGACTATGGCTACACCTTC	TRBJ1-2	NA	TRBV27	TRBD1
CASSESVGANYGYTF	TGTGCCAGCAGTGAATCGGTGGGAGCTAACTATGGCTACACCTTC	TRBJ1-2	NA	TRBV6-1	NA
CASSHVQGDGNQPQNF	TGTGCCAGCAGCCATGTACAGGGGGACGGCAATCAGCCCCAGAATTTT	TRBJ1-5	NA	TRBV4-2	TRBD1
CASSPVAGSGTEAFF	TGTGCCAGCTCACCAGTGGCAGGGTCGGGCACTGAAGCTTTCTTT	TRBJ1-1	few	TRBV18	NA
CASSRDNSNQPQHF	TGTGCCAGCAGCCGGGACAATAGCAATCAGCCCCAGCATTTT	TRBJ1-5	NA	TRBV28	NA
CAWSFWTANVLTF	TGTGCCTGGAGTTTCTGGACAGCCAACGTCCTGACTTTC	TRBJ2-6	once	TRBV30	NA
CASSFGQGNYEQYF	TGTGCCAGCAGCTTCGGACAAGGGAACTACGAGCAGTACTTC	TRBJ2-7	NA	TRBV7-9	NA
CAWNKGAEAAYGYTF	TGTGCCTGGAACAAGGGGGCTGAAGCGGCCTATGGCTACACCTTC	TRBJ1-2	NA	TRBV30	TRBD1
CASSVGPSVVSGELFF	TGTGCCAGCAGCGTAGGGCCTAGCGTGGTTTCCGGGGAGCTGTTTTTT	TRBJ2-2	NA	TRBV9	NA
CASSVGGSGANVLTF	TGTGCCAGCAGCGTTGGAGGCTCTGGGGCCAACGTCCTGACTTTC	TRBJ2-6	NA	TRBV5-4	NA
CASSFRVNTEAFF	TGTGCCAGCAGCTTTCGGGTGAACACTGAAGCTTTCTTT	TRBJ1-1	NA	TRBV5-6	NA
CASSLVGDSGNTIYF	TGCGCCAGCAGCTTGGTCGGGGATTCTGGAAACACCATATATTTT	TRBJ1-3	NA	TRBV5-1	NA
CAWNRGQLGEKLFF	TGTGCCTGGAACCGCGGGCAGCTGGGCGAAAAACTGTTTTTT	TRBJ1-4	NA	TRBV30	NA
CASSPRDQPQHF	TGTGCCAGCAGCCCCCGTGATCAGCCCCAGCATTTT	TRBJ1-5	NA	TRBV7-8	NA
CASSLGTSGRGAGDTQYF	TGCGCCAGCAGCTTGGGGACTAGCGGGAGGGGAGCAGGAGATACGCAGTATTTT	TRBJ2-3	NA	TRBV5-1	TRBD2
CASSFLWDRETQYF	TGCGCCAGCAGTTTTCTTTGGGACAGAGAGACCCAGTACTTC	TRBJ2-5	NA	TRBV5-1	TRBD1
CASSIDRANTGELFF	TGTGCCAGTAGTATAGACAGGGCGAACACCGGGGAGCTGTTTTTT	TRBJ2-2	NA	TRBV19	NA
CASSSLGLRDNQPQHF	TGTGCCAGCAGTTCCTTGGGCCTCCGGGACAATCAGCCCCAGCATTTT	TRBJ1-5	NA	TRBV27	NA
CASSDPTTRNTEAFF	TGTGCCAGCAGTGACCCTACGACTCGGAACACTGAAGCTTTCTTT	TRBJ1-1	NA	TRBV28	NA
CASSYSGGGDYNEQFF	TGTGCCAGCAGTTACTCTGGCGGGGGGGATTACAATGAGCAGTTCTTC	TRBJ2-1	few	TRBV6-5	TRBD2
CASREDGRDYEQYF	TGTGCCAGCAGGGAGGACGGGAGAGACTACGAGCAGTACTTC	TRBJ2-7	NA	TRBV2	NA
CASSLALLAEDLNEQFF	TGCGCCAGCAGCTTGGCCTTACTAGCGGAGGACTTGAATGAGCAGTTCTTC	TRBJ2-1	NA	TRBV5-1	TRBD2
CATSRDAQGNSPLHF	TGTGCCACCAGCAGAGATGCCCAGGGGAATTCACCCCTCCACTTT	TRBJ1-6	NA	TRBV15	NA
CAWSFRGNQPQHF	TGTGCCTGGAGCTTCCGGGGTAACCAGCCCCAGCATTTT	TRBJ1-5	NA	TRBV30	NA
CASSIISGSSYEQYF	TGTGCCAGTAGTATTATTAGCGGGAGCTCCTACGAGCAGTACTTC	TRBJ2-7	NA	TRBV19	TRBD2
CASSSDSTNEQFF	TGCGCCAGCAGCTCGGACAGCACCAATGAGCAGTTCTTC	TRBJ2-1	NA	TRBV5-1	NA
CASSSPGQGWYGYTF	TGTGCCAGCAGTTCCCCGGGACAGGGTTGGTATGGCTACACCTTC	TRBJ1-2	NA	TRBV28	TRBD1
CASSLNRVVSSYEQYF	TGTGCCAGCAGTTTAAACAGGGTCGTAAGTTCCTACGAGCAGTACTTC	TRBJ2-7	NA	TRBV27	NA
CASASGDRNNYGYTF	TGCGCCAGCGCCTCGGGGGACAGGAACAACTATGGCTACACCTTC	TRBJ1-2	NA	TRBV5-1	TRBD1
CASSLVPQGARRDTQYF	TGTGCCAGCAGCTTAGTTCCACAGGGGGCACGGAGAGATACGCAGTATTTT	TRBJ2-3	NA	TRBV7-9	TRBD1
CASSTRPGIMNTEAFF	TGCGCCAGCAGCACCCGCCCGGGGATCATGAACACTGAAGCTTTCTTT	TRBJ1-1	NA	TRBV5-1	NA
CASSLVDMGTDTQYF	TGTGCCAGCAGCTTAGTGGACATGGGCACAGATACGCAGTATTTT	TRBJ2-3	NA	TRBV7-6	NA
CASSSTGSSYSPLHF	TGTGCCAGTAGTTCAACAGGTTCTTCATATTCACCCCTCCACTTT	TRBJ1-6	NA	TRBV19	NA
CASSLAGGGGFF	TGTGCCAGCAGCTTAGCGGGCGGGGGAGGGTTCTTC	TRBJ2-1	NA	TRBV7-2	TRBD2
CASLRDRRGNTEAFF	TGTGCCAGCCTCCGGGACAGAAGAGGAAACACTGAAGCTTTCTTT	TRBJ1-1	NA	TRBV5-6	TRBD1
CASSLSGTNTGELFF	TGTGCCAGCAGCCTTAGCGGGACGAACACCGGGGAGCTGTTTTTT	TRBJ2-2	NA	TRBV5-4	TRBD2
CASSSRMGGRDEQYF	TGTGCCAGCAGTTCACGAATGGGGGGACGCGACGAGCAGTACTTC	TRBJ2-7	NA	TRBV6-5	NA
CASSVAQGSTEAFF	TGTGCCAGCAGCGTAGCACAGGGCAGCACTGAAGCTTTCTTT	TRBJ1-1	NA	TRBV9	NA
CASSSQSTGELFF	TGTGCCAGCAGCTCTCAGTCTACCGGGGAGCTGTTTTTT	TRBJ2-2	NA	TRBV7-6	NA
CASRRTGELIGTEAFF	TGTGCCAGCAGACGGACAGGGGAATTGATAGGCACTGAAGCTTTCTTT	TRBJ1-1	NA	TRBV14	TRBD1
CASSKGLSGELFF	TGTGCCAGCAGCAAGGGACTTTCCGGGGAGCTGTTTTTT	TRBJ2-2	NA	TRBV7-9	NA